What follows is one TCR beta chain and its context. The antigen remains undetermined. Treg sorting used a CD4+CD25+CD127-/low gate. Overall study results and limits: Larger-cohort validation covered only one TCR beta V-J rearrangement. Tumor-infiltrating Treg TCR alpha and beta sequences overlapped most with tumor naive CD4+ T cells, then blood naive. Tumor memory CD4+ T cell TCR gene usage was found to cluster with blood and lymph node memory CD4+ cells and with lymph node naive CD4+ cells.

Semi-nested PCR with Nested Universal Primer A followed constant-region reverse priming of full-length variable regions. TCRdb redid the calling of the 5' RACE reads with MiXCR, one entry per CDR3 protein. Altogether 9,500 to 14,000 distinct CDR3 sequences are present, over 25% being singletons, with the ten largest covering roughly 3.2%. Germline CDR1 reads SGHKS; CDR2 reads YYEKEE (reference sequence). The V end was cut by 4 bases, the J end by 3 bases, with 10 bases between. The length of the CDR3 is 13 residues. Source material: Tregs sorted from a lymph node. This sequence joins TRBV5-5 and TRBJ1-2; D gene unclear. This TCR came from a female donor with breast cancer. The CDR3 nucleotides read TGTGCCAGCAGCCAGCATCACTACTATGGCTACACCTTC. Protein: CASSQHHYYGYTF.